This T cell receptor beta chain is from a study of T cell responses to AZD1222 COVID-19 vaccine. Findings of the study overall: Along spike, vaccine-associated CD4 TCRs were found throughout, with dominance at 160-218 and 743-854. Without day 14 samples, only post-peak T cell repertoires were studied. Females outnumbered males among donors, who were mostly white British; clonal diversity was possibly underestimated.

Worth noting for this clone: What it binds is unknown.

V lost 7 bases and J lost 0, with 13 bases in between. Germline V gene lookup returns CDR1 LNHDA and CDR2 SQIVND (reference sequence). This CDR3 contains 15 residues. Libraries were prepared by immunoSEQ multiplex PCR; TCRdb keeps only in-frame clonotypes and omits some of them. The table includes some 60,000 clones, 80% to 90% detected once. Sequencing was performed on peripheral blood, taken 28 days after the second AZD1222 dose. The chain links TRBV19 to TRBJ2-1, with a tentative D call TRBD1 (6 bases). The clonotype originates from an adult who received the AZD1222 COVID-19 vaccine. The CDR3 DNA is TGTGCCAGTATTGCAGGGGATGGCTCCTACAATGAGCAGTTCTTC. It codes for CASIAGDGSYNEQFF.